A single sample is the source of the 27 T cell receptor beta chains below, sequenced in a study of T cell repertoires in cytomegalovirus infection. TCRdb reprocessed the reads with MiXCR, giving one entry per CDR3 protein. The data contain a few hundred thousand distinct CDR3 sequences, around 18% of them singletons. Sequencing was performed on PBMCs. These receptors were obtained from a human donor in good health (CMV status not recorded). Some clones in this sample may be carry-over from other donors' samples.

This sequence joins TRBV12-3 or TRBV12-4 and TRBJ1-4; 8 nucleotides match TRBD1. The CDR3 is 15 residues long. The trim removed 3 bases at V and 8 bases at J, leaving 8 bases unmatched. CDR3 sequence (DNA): TGTGCCAGCAGTTTGAGACAGGGGTCGTGGGAAAAACTGTTTTTT. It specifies CASSLRQGSWEKLFF.

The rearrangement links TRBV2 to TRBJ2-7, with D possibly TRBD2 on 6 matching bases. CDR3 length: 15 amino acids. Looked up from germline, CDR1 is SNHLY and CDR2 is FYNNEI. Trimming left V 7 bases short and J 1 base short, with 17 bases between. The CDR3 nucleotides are TGTGCCAGCAAACTAGCTCGACCTTTATCCTACGAGCAGTACTTC. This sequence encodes CASKLARPLSYEQYF.

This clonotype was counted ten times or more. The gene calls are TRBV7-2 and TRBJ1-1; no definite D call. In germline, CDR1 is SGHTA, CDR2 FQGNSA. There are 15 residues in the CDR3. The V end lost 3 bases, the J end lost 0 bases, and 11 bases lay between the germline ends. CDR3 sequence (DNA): TGTGCCAGCAGCTTCGCCAGGCAGCTGAACACTGAAGCTTTCTTT. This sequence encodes CASSFARQLNTEAFF.

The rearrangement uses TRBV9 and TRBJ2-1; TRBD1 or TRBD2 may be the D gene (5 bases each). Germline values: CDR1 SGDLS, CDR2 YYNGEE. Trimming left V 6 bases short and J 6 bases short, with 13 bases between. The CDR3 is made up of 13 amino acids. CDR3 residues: CASNPQGVNEQFF. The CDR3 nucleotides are TGTGCCAGCAACCCCCAGGGAGTCAATGAGCAGTTCTTC.

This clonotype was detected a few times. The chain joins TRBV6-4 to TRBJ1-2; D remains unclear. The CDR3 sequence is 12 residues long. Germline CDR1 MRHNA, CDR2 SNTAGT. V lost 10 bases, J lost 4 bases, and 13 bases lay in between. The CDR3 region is CATRSEIYGYTF. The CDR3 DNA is TGTGCCACCCGGTCCGAAATCTATGGCTACACCTTC.

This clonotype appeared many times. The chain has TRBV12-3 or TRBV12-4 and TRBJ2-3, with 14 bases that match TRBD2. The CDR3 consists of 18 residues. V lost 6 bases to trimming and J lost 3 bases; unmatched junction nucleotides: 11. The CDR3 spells CASSGLAGGKIWTDTQYF. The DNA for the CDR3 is TGTGCCAGCAGCGGACTAGCGGGAGGAAAGATTTGGACAGATACGCAGTATTTT.

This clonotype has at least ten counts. In DNA, the CDR3 is TGTGCCAGCAGCTTTTATTCCGCCGCAAAAGCTTTCTTT. This encodes CASSFYSAAKAFF. This rearrangement joins TRBV5-6 to TRBJ1-1; no firm D call. Trimming cost V 2 bases and J 9 bases, with 14 bases left between them. Germline V lookup: CDR1 SGHDT, CDR2 YYEEEE. This CDR3 comprises 13 residues.

The CDR3 protein is CASSLDIITDTQYF. CDR3 nucleotide sequence: TGTGCCAGCAGTTTAGACATAATAACAGATACGCAGTATTTT. V gene TRBV12-3 or TRBV12-4 combines with J gene TRBJ2-3, with D unresolved. Trimming cost V 1 base and J 3 bases, with 8 bases left between them. The CDR3 contains 14 residues.

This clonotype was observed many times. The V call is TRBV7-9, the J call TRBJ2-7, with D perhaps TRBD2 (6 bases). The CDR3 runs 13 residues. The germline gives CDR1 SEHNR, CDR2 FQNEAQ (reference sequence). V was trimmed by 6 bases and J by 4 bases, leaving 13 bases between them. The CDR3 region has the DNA TGTGCCAGCAGTTGGGACTCCATTTACGAGCAGTACTTC. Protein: CASSWDSIYEQYF.

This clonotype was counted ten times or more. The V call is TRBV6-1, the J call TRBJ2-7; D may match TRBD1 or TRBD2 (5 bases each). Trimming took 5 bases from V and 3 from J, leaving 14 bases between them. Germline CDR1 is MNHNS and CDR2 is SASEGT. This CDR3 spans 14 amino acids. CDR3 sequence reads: CASSPPGPIYEQYF. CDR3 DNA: TGTGCCAGCAGTCCCCCGGGACCAATCTACGAGCAGTACTTC.

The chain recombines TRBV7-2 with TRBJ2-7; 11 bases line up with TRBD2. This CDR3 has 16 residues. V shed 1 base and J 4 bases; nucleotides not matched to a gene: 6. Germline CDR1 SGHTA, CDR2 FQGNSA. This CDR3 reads CASSLVTSGGIYEQYF. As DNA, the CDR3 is TGTGCCAGCAGCTTAGTAACTAGCGGGGGTATTTACGAGCAGTACTTC.

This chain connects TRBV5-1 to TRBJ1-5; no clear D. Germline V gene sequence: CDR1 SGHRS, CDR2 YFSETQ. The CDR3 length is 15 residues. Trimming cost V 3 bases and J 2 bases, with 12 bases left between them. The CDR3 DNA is TGCGCCAGCAGCTGGACCTTCGGTGGCAATCAGCCCCAGCATTTT. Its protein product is CASSWTFGGNQPQHF.

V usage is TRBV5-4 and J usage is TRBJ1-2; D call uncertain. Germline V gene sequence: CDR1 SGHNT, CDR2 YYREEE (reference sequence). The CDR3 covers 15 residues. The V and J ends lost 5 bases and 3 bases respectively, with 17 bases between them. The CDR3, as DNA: TGTGCCAGCAGTTCCGTGCGGTTCCCGGACTATGGCTACACCTTC. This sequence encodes CASSSVRFPDYGYTF. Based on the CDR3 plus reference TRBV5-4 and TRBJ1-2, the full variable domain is ETGVTQSPTHLIKTRGQQVTLRCSSQSGHNTVSWYQQALGQGPQFIFQYYREEENGRGNFPPRFSGLQFPNYSSELNVNALELDDSALYLCASSSVRFPDYGYTFGSGTRLTVV.

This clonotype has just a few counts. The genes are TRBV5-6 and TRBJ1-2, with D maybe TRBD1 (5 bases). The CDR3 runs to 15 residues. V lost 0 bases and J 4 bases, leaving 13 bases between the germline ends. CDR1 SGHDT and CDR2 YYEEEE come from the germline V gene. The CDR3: CASSLDRLTFYGYTF. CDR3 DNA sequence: TGTGCCAGCAGCTTGGACAGGCTGACCTTCTATGGCTACACCTTC. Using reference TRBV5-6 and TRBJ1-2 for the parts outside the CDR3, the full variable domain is DAGVTQSPTHLIKTRGQQVTLRCSPKSGHDTVSWYQQALGQGPQFIFQYYEEEERQRGNFPDRFSGHQFPNYSSELNVNALLLGDSALYLCASSLDRLTFYGYTFGSGTRLTVV.

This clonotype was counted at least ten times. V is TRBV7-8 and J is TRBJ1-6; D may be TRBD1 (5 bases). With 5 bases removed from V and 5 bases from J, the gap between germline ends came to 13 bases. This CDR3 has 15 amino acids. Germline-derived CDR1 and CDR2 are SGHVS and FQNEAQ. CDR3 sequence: CASSRGRNNNSPLHF. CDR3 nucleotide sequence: TGTGCCAGCAGCCGGGGACGGAACAATAATTCACCCCTCCACTTT.

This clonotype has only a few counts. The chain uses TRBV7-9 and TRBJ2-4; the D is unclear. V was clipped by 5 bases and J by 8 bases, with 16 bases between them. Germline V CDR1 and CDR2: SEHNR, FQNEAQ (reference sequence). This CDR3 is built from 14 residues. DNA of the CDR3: TGTGCCAGCAGCGCGCCTGCACAATCAGACATTCAGTACTTC. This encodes CASSAPAQSDIQYF.

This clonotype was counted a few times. This chain's CDR3 is CASSSQRREQETQYF. The CDR3, as DNA: TGTGCCAGCTCATCGCAACGACGGGAGCAAGAGACCCAGTACTTC. The chain combines TRBV18 with TRBJ2-5, with D possibly being TRBD2 (6 bases). V shed 5 bases and J shed 2 bases, with 15 bases lying between them. Germline CDR1 and CDR2: KGHSH and LQKENI. The CDR3 totals 15 residues. Together with reference TRBV18 and TRBJ2-5, the CDR3 gives the full variable domain: NAGVMQNPRHLVRRRGQEARLRCSPMKGHSHVYWYRQLPEEGLKFMVYLQKENIIDESGMPKERFSAEFPKEGPSILRIQQVVRGDSAAYFCASSSQRREQETQYFGPGTRLLVL.

The CDR3 DNA is TGCGCCAGCAGCCAAGGGGGGGCAGGACCTTATAGCAATCAGCCCCAGCATTTT. Protein sequence: CASSQGGAGPYSNQPQHF. V is TRBV4-1 and J is TRBJ1-5; TRBD1 is a possible D gene (6 bases). Germline-derived CDR1 and CDR2 are MGHRA and YSYEKL. Trimming stripped 1 base from V and 0 bases from J, with 16 bases between. This CDR3 spans 18 amino acids.

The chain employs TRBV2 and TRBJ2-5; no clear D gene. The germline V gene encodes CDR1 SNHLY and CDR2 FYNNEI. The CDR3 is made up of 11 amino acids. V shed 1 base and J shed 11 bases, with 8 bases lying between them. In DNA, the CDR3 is TGTGCCAGCAGTGAAGACGGGCTACAGTACTTC. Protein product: CASSEDGLQYF. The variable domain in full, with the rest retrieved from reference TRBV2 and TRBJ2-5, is EPEVTQTPSHQVTQMGQEVILRCVPISNHLYFYWYRQILGQKVEFLVSFYNNEISEKSEIFDDQFSVERPDGSNFTLKIRSTKLEDSAMYFCASSEDGLQYFGPGTRLLVL.

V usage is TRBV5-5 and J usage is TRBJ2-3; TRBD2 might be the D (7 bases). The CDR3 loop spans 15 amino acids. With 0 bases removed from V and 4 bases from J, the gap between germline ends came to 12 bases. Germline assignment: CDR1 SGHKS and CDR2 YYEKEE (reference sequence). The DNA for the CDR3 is TGTGCCAGCAGCTTGGTGAGGGGGGGGCCAGATACGCAGTATTTT. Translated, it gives CASSLVRGGPDTQYF.

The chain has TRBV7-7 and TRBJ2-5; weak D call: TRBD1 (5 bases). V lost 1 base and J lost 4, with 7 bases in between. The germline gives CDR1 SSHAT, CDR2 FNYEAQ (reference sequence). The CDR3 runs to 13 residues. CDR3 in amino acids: CASSLEGAETQYF. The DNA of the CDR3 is TGTGCCAGCAGCTTAGAAGGGGCAGAGACCCAGTACTTC.

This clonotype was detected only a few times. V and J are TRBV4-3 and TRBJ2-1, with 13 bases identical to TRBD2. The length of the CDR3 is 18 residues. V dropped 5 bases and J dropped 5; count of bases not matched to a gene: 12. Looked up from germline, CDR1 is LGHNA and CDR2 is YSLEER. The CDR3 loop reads CASSLGWRLAGGHNEQFF. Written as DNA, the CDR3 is TGCGCCAGCAGCTTGGGTTGGAGACTAGCGGGAGGCCACAATGAGCAGTTCTTC.

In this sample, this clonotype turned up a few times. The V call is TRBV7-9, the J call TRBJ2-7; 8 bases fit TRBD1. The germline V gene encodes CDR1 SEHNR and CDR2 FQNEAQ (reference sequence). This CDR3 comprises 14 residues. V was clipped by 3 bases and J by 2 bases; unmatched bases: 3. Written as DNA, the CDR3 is TGTGCCAGCAGCTTTTGGGACAGGCCCTACGAGCAGTACTTC. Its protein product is CASSFWDRPYEQYF.

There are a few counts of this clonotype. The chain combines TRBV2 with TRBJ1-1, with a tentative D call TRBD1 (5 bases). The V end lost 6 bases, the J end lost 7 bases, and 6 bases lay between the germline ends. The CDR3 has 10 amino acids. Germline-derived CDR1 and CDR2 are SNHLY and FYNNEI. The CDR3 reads CASRTVEAFF. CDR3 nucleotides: TGTGCCAGCAGGACAGTTGAAGCTTTCTTT.

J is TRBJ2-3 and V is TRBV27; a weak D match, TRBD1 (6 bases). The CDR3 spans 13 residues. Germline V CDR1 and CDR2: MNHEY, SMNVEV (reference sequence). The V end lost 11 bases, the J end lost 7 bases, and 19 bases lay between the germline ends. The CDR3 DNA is TGTGCCGTCAGGGGCGTGGCACTTAATACGCAGTATTTT. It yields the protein CAVRGVALNTQYF.

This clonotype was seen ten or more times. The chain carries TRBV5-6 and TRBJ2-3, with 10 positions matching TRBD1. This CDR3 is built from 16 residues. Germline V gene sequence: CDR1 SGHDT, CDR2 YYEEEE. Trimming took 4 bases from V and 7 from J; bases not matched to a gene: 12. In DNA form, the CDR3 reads TGTGCCAGCAGCCTCGTCCCGGGACAGGGGATCAATACGCAGTATTTT. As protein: CASSLVPGQGINTQYF.

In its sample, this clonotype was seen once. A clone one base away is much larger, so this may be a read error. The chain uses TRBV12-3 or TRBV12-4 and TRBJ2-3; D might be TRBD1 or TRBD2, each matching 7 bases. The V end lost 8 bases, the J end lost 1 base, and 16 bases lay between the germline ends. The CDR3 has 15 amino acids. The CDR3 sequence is CASGPQGGGTDTQYF. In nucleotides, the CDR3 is TGTGCCAGCGGCCCCCAGGGGGGGGGCACAGATACGCAGTATTTT.